These T cell receptor beta chains were read from a single sample in a study of cytomegalovirus exposure and HLA in healthy donors. The protocol was immunoSEQ multiplex PCR, while the TCRdb copy is restricted to in-frame clones and leaves out a portion. The repertoire holds roughly 76,000 clones, with 80% to 90% as singletons. The sequenced sample consisted of PBMCs. The receptors derive from a woman aged 30 to 39 in good health and CMV-seronegative. CDR3s include the opening cysteine and the closing phenylalanine or tryptophan. The order of the fields is D gene, clone size, V gene, J gene, CDR3 DNA, CDR3 protein. D genes are given only for firm matches. Size is omitted from some rows. Given values are once, few, many or a class for expanded clones.

TRBD1,.,TRBV5-8,TRBJ2-7,TGTGCCAGCAGCTTGACAGGGGTGTACGAGCAGTACTTC,CASSLTGVYEQYF
TRBD2,.,TRBV5-1,TRBJ2-1,TGCGCCAGCAGCCGGACTAGCGGGAGCTACAATGAGCAGTTCTTC,CASSRTSGSYNEQFF
.,once,TRBV29-1,TRBJ2-7,TGCAGCGTTGGAGAGGGACACCACTACGAGCAGTACTTC,CSVGEGHHYEQYF
TRBD2,.,TRBV4-2,TRBJ2-5,TGTGCCAGCAGCCTAGCGGGAGGGGCCCAGTACTTC,CASSLAGGAQYF
TRBD1,.,TRBV5-6,TRBJ2-5,TGTGCCAGCAGCGGGGGACAGGGCGAGACCCAGTACTTC,CASSGGQGETQYF
.,.,TRBV10-1,TRBJ2-7,TGCGCCAGCAGTGATGGGGGAGGCGCCCACGAGCAGTACTTC,CASSDGGGAHEQYF
TRBD1,once,TRBV2,TRBJ1-5,TGTGCCAGCAGCACAGGGGGGCTCAATCAGCCCCAGCATTTT,CASSTGGLNQPQHF
.,once,TRBV5-1,TRBJ2-5,TGCGCCAGCAGCTTGGGACGGAGACAAGAGACCCAGTACTTC,CASSLGRRQETQYF
.,.,TRBV30,TRBJ1-6,TGTGCCTGGAGTGTAGGGAGTCTTGGTAATTCACCCCTCCACTTT,CAWSVGSLGNSPLHF
TRBD1,.,TRBV2,TRBJ1-6,TGTGCCAGCAGAGGGACAGCTATAGGCAATTCACCCCTCCACTTT,CASRGTAIGNSPLHF
TRBD2,.,TRBV9,TRBJ2-1,TGTGCCAGCAGCGCCGGGACTAGTTACAATGAGCAGTTCTTC,CASSAGTSYNEQFF
TRBD1,.,TRBV29-1,TRBJ2-5,TGCAGCGTTGCCTCGACAGGGGTCCAAGAGACCCAGTACTTC,CSVASTGVQETQYF
.,.,TRBV7-9,TRBJ2-7,TGTGCCAGCAGCTTGGCCCCTAGCGACCTCTCCTACGAGCAGTACTTC,CASSLAPSDLSYEQYF
TRBD2,.,TRBV7-2,TRBJ2-7,TGTGCCAGCAGCTTTTCTTCTGTACAGGGGGGACTTAGCGGGAGGCAGCAGTACTTC,CASSFSSVQGGLSGRQQYF
.,once,TRBV10-3,TRBJ1-2,TGTGCCATCAGTGATGGCCCAACCAACTATGGCTACACCTTC,CAISDGPTNYGYTF
TRBD2,.,TRBV19,TRBJ2-5,TGTGCCAGTAGTATCGGGACTAGCGGGAGAAGAGAGACCCAGTACTTC,CASSIGTSGRRETQYF
.,.,TRBV19,TRBJ1-2,TGTGCCAGTACTGGGGCCGTCGGCTACACCTTC,CASTGAVGYTF
.,.,TRBV6-6,TRBJ2-5,TGTGCCAGCAGTTACGCGGGCTGGGAGACCCAGTACTTC,CASSYAGWETQYF
.,.,TRBV5-5,TRBJ1-5,TGTGCCAGCAGCTTGGATCCAGGGAGGAGGAATCAGCCCCAGCATTTT,CASSLDPGRRNQPQHF
.,.,TRBV9,TRBJ2-3,TGTGCCAGCAGCGTAGTCGGTAGTCGGACAGATACGCAGTATTTT,CASSVVGSRTDTQYF
TRBD1,.,TRBV6-5,TRBJ1-1,TGTGCCAGCAGTTCGGCCGGACAGGGCGGCACTGAAGCTTTCTTT,CASSSAGQGGTEAFF
TRBD1,.,TRBV29-1,TRBJ1-2,TGCAGCGTTGTGACTTCACCGGGACAGGGGAACTATGGCTACACCTTC,CSVVTSPGQGNYGYTF
TRBD2,.,TRBV5-1,TRBJ2-1,TGCGCCAGCAGCTGGACTAGCGGGAGTGCCAATGAGCAGTTCTTC,CASSWTSGSANEQFF